These T cell receptor beta chains were read from a single sample in a study of T cells expressing NK-cell markers. TCRdb reprocessed the 5' RACE reads, keeping one entry per CDR3 protein, no DNA. The sample table sets out 200,000 to 300,000 distinct CDR3 sequences. Material for sequencing was blood T cells: a sorted CD56 or NKG2C T cell subset, CD4+ or CD8+ T cells, or bulk PBMC T cells (not recorded which). The receptor source for this set is a man between 18 and 29 years old in good health. The CDR3 runs from the conserved cysteine through the conserved F or W. Fields, in order: V gene, J gene, CDR3 protein.

TRBV18,TRBJ2-3,CASSVLGQLRSDTQYF
TRBV7-7,TRBJ2-3,CASSQTGVRSDTQYF
TRBV12-3/TRBV12-4,TRBJ1-1,CASSPLLAAEAFF
TRBV12-3/TRBV12-4,TRBJ1-2,CASNPLQGWGGYTF
TRBV27,TRBJ1-2,CASSLGTDYGYTF
TRBV7-2,TRBJ2-5,CASRQLWTSGSRETQYF
TRBV19,TRBJ2-2,CASSKGGMDTGELFF
TRBV5-6,TRBJ2-1,CASSLVGGLFLDGEGSKQFF
TRBV12-3/TRBV12-4,TRBJ2-1,CASRQWGGLYYNEQFF
TRBV12-3/TRBV12-4,TRBJ2-1,CASSLIRQNNEQFF
TRBV12-3/TRBV12-4,TRBJ2-5,CASSTGQPGWETQYF
TRBV6-1,TRBJ2-3,CASRNSEAGLTDTQYF
TRBV7-2,TRBJ2-1,CASSLGGGTRLYNEQFF
TRBV11-2,TRBJ2-7,CASSQERQANEQYF
TRBV24-1,TRBJ2-1,CATVSSENYNEQFF
TRBV10-3,TRBJ2-1,CAISGTSGGIDNEQFF
TRBV29-1,TRBJ2-5,CSSGQVEGETQYF
TRBV11-2,TRBJ2-1,CASSLLASGSSYNEQFF
TRBV12-3/TRBV12-4,TRBJ2-3,CASSLYRDSTDTQYF
TRBV4-2,TRBJ2-3,CASSQDGASGGDTQYF
TRBV19,TRBJ2-3,CASSFLANTDTQYF
TRBV5-1,TRBJ2-7,CASSRADGTSGRLSSYEQYF
TRBV4-3,TRBJ2-1,CASSQDGGGTLPYNEQFF
TRBV20-1,TRBJ2-1,CSARGWGREPREQFF
TRBV20-1,TRBJ2-7,CSARVGGGYEQYF
TRBV11-3,TRBJ2-3,CASTPLWATDTQYF
TRBV5-4,TRBJ2-1,CASSLDRGTNNEQFF
TRBV7-9,TRBJ2-1,CASGILAYNEQFF
TRBV4-2,TRBJ2-3,CASSRQQTDTQYF
TRBV7-2,TRBJ2-7,CASSPSSGYEQYF
TRBV10-2,TRBJ2-7,CATVGTSGINEQYF
TRBV12-3/TRBV12-4,TRBJ1-6,CASSDSDRGTSPLHF
TRBV9,TRBJ2-7,CASTTGLVSYEQYF
TRBV27,TRBJ1-3,CASSYGGPGSRGNTIYF
TRBV12-3/TRBV12-4,TRBJ2-5,CASSLDVGPKYF
TRBV7-6,TRBJ2-2,CASSLAQTLANGELFF
TRBV12-3/TRBV12-4,TRBJ2-1,CASSHRTSGSKEQFF
TRBV30,TRBJ2-5,CAWSPRPGTSGTRKQETQYF
TRBV15,TRBJ2-1,CATSRGWADSKTNEQFF
TRBV5-1,TRBJ2-7,CASSNLDSRQYF
TRBV6-2/TRBV6-3,TRBJ2-7,CASSYYGTGAYEQYF
TRBV28,TRBJ2-1,CASSLPGTSDSGYNEQFF
TRBV5-4,TRBJ2-7,CASSFRQGRTYEQYF
TRBV4-2,TRBJ2-2,CASSHDGSGRTGELFF
TRBV7-9,TRBJ2-4,CASSDWLGKAKNIQYF
TRBV24-1,TRBJ2-1,CATSLAGGHNEQFF
TRBV12-3/TRBV12-4,TRBJ1-5,CASSRDTYDQPQHF
TRBV7-9,TRBJ2-1,CASSLVKEGNEQFF
TRBV4-2,TRBJ2-3,CASSLEWESGTDTQYF
TRBV12-3/TRBV12-4,TRBJ2-2,CASTSGATGELFF